This T cell receptor beta chain was sequenced for a study of cytomegalovirus exposure and HLA in healthy donors. About the study: From donors who were HLA-typed, an early data release held approximately 80 million unique TCRs. Study findings and constraints: High specificity and sensitivity for cytomegalovirus status were reported for the classifier. According to the study, roughly 160 TCR beta chains were cytomegalovirus-associated. One later analysis reportedly identified an Asian-associated ancestry cluster that showed fewer N-insertions than the roughly 620-donor mean.

This clone came up a few times. Its antigen remains unidentified. It was with 60 Vbeta and 13 Jbeta primers that the PCR ran. The method was immunoSEQ multiplex PCR; TCRdb's version includes in-frame clones alone and lacks a portion of them. Here the sample spans around 150,000 clones, roughly 74% being singletons. V lost 6 bases to trimming and J lost 1 base, with 14 bases between them. The germline V gene encodes CDR1 MNHNS and CDR2 SASEGT. The CDR3 is made up of 15 amino acids. V gene TRBV6-1 combines with J gene TRBJ2-3; D is perhaps TRBD1 (5 bases). The sample comprised PBMCs. The clonotype was recovered from a man between 18 and 35 years old in good health and CMV-seropositive. CDR3 in DNA: TGTGCCAGCAGGTATCGACAGACCCGCACAGATACGCAGTATTTT. This sequence encodes CASRYRQTRTDTQYF.